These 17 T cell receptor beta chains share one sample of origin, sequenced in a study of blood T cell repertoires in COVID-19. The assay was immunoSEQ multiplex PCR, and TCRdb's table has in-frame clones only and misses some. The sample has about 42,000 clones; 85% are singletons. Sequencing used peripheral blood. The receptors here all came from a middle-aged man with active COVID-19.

CDR3 sequence reads: CASSLNVFPGQNNSPLHF. In DNA form, the CDR3 reads TGTGCCAGCAGCCTTAACGTTTTTCCGGGACAGAATAATTCACCCCTCCACTTT. The rearrangement links TRBV7-3 to TRBJ1-6; 7 bases fit TRBD1. The CDR3 has 18 amino acids. CDR1 SGHTA and CDR2 FQGTGA come from the germline V gene. Trimming took 5 bases from V and 5 from J; bases not matched to a gene: 15. Supplemented by reference TRBV7-3 and TRBJ1-6, the full variable domain reads GAGVSQTPSNKVTEKGKYVELRCDPISGHTALYWYRQSLGQGPEFLIYFQGTGAADDSGLPNDRFFAVRPEGSVSTLKIQRTERGDSAVYLCASSLNVFPGQNNSPLHFGNGTRLTVT.

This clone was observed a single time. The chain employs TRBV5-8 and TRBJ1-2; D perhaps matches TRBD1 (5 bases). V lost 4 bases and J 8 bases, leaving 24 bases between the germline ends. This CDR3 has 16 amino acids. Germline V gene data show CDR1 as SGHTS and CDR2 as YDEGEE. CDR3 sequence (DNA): TGTGCCAGCAGCCTATTAGGCGGGGGAGCCGGCCGGGGCTACACCTTC. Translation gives CASSLLGGGAGRGYTF.

CDR3 in DNA: TGTGCCAGCAGTTTGGCTGGTCAGCCCCAGCATTTT. It translates to CASSLAGQPQHF. The rearrangement joins TRBV2 to TRBJ1-5; D ambiguous. The V and J ends lost 5 bases and 6 bases respectively, with 8 bases between them. There are 12 residues in the CDR3. Germline lookup yields CDR1 SNHLY and CDR2 FYNNEI.

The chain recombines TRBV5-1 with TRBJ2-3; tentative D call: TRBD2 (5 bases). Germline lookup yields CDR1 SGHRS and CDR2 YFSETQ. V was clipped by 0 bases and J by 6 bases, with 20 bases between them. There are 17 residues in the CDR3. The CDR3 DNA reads TGCGCCAGCAGCTTGGGTAGGGTCCTGAGTCGGACTGATACGCAGTATTTT. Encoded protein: CASSLGRVLSRTDTQYF.

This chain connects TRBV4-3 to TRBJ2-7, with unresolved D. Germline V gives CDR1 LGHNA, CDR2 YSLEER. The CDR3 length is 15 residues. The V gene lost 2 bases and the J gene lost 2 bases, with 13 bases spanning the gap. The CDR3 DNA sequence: TGCGCCAGCAGCCAAAACCCCGCAGGCCCCTACGAGCAGTACTTC. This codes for CASSQNPAGPYEQYF.

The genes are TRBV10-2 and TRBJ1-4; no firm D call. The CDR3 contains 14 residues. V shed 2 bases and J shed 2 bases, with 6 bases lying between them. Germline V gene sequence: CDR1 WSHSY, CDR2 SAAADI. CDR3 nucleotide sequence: TGCGCCAGCAGTGAGAGAGTGACTAATGAAAAACTGTTTTTT. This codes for CASSERVTNEKLFF.

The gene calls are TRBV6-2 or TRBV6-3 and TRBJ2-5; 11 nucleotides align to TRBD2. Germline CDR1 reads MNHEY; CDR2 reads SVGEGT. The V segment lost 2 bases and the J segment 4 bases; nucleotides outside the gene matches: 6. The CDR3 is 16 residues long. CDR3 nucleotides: TGTGCCAGCAGTTACGGCCTAGCGGGAGGAGGAGAGACCCAGTACTTC. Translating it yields CASSYGLAGGGETQYF.

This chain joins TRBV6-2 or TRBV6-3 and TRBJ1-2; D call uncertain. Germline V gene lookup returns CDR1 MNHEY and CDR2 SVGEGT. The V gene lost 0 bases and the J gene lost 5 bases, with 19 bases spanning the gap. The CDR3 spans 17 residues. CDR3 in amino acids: CASSYSAGTLRIYGYTF. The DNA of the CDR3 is TGTGCCAGCAGTTACTCGGCAGGAACCCTCCGAATTTATGGCTACACCTTC.

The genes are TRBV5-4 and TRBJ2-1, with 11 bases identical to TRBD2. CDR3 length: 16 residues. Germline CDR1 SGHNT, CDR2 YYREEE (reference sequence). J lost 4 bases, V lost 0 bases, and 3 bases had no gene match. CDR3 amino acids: CASSLGGTSGYNEQFF. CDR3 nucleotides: TGTGCCAGCAGCTTGGGCGGGACTAGCGGATACAATGAGCAGTTCTTC.

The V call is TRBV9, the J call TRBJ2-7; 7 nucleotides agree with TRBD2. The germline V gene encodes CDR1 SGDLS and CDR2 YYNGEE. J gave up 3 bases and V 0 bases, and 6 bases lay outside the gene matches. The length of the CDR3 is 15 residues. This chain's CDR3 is CASSVEAGPFYEQYF. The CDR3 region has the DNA TGTGCCAGCAGCGTAGAAGCGGGACCATTCTACGAGCAGTACTTC.

This chain's CDR3 is CASAERASGSSHEQYF. In DNA, the CDR3 is TGCGCCAGCGCCGAAAGGGCTAGCGGGAGTTCCCACGAGCAGTACTTC. The V call is TRBV5-1, the J call TRBJ2-7, with 10 bases identical to TRBD2. The V gene's germline CDR1 is SGHRS and CDR2 YFSETQ. The CDR3 length is 16 residues. J was trimmed by 5 bases and V by 7 bases; bases with no gene match: 15.

The CDR3 coding sequence is TGCGCCAGCAGCAATCCGGGGAGCCAATTCAACTATGGCTACACCTTC. This encodes CASSNPGSQFNYGYTF. The chain has TRBV23-1 and TRBJ1-2; D remains ambiguous. TRBV23-1 belongs to the ORF category, with a function that is uncertain. The CDR3 covers 16 residues. V shed 6 bases and J shed 2 bases, with 19 bases lying between them.

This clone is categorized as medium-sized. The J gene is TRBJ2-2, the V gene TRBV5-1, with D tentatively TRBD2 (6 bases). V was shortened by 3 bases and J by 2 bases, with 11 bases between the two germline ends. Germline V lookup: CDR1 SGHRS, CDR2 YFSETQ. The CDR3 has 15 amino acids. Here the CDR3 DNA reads TGCGCCAGCAGCTGGAGGGACTTCAACACCGGGGAGCTGTTTTTT. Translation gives CASSWRDFNTGELFF.

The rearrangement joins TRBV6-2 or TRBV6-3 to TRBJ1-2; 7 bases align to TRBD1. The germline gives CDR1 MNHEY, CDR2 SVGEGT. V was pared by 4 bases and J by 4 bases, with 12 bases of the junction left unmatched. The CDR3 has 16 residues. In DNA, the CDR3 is TGTGCCAGCAGTTTCGCCCCGGGACAGAGAACCTATGGCTACACCTTC. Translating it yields CASSFAPGQRTYGYTF.

The CDR3: CASQQGGGNTIYF. The CDR3 DNA is TGTGCCAGCCAACAGGGTGGTGGAAACACCATATATTTT. This chain links TRBV2 with TRBJ1-3; a possible D gene is TRBD1 (6 bases). V was trimmed by 8 bases and J by 3 bases, leaving 11 bases between them. Germline V gene lookup returns CDR1 SNHLY and CDR2 FYNNEI. The CDR3 has 13 residues.

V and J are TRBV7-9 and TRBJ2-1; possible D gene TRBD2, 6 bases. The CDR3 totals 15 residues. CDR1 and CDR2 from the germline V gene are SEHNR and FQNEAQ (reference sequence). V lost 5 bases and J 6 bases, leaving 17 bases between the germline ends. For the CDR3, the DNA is TGTGCCAGCAGCACCCTCCGGGAGAAGGGCAATGAGCAGTTCTTC. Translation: CASSTLREKGNEQFF.

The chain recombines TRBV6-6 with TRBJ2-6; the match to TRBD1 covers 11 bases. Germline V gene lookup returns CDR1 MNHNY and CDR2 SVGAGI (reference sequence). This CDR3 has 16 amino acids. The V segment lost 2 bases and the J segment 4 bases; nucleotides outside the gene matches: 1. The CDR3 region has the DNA TGTGCCAGCAGTTACGGACAGGGGGCCGGGGCCAACGTCCTGACTTTC. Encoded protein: CASSYGQGAGANVLTF.